Sequencing of this TCR beta chain was carried out in a study of human T cells and chemical hapten exposure. The CDR3 contains 11 residues. CDR1 is MNHEY and CDR2 is SVGAGI in the germline V gene. The V and J ends lost 0 bases and 11 bases respectively, with 7 bases between them. TCRdb independently ran MiXCR on the RACE reads; one entry per CDR3 protein. The profile shows approximately 370,000 distinct CDR3 sequences, around 5% of them singletons. This clonotype came up a few times. Time point in this sample: pre-sensitization, week 0. Treatment here: therapeutic diphenylcyclopropenone sensitization with weekly scalp DPC.

This clonotype was sampled from a woman between 18 and 30 years old with alopecia areata. Some clones in this sample may be carry-over from other donors' samples. Specimen: whole blood, collected in connection with sensitization to the hapten diphenylcyclopropenone (DPC). The chain couples TRBV6-5 to TRBJ2-5; D is undetermined. CDR3 bases: TGTGCCAGCAGTTACTCTAGGCGGCAGTACTTC. Protein: CASSYSRRQYF.